Each of the 18 T cell receptor beta chains below was sequenced from the same sample in a study of T cells in Graves' hyperthyroidism and ophthalmopathy. TCR beta CDR3 sequences were amplified from RNA transcripts. HTBI primers drove first-round RT-PCR of the TCR CDR3. TCRdb passed the multiplex PCR reads through MiXCR, listing each CDR3 protein once. The repertoire consists of around 490,000 distinct CDR3 sequences, with 15% to 20% occurring once and the leading ten covering about 50%. The sequencing sample was made of blood. The receptors shown here come from a man between 35 and 55 years old with Graves' ophthalmopathy.

V and J are TRBV4-1 and TRBJ2-4; D assignment may be TRBD1 or TRBD2 (5 bases each). The CDR3 is 18 residues long. Germline CDR1 and CDR2: MGHRA and YSYEKL. V was cut by 0 bases and J by 2 bases, with 17 bases left in between. The DNA of the CDR3 is TGCGCCAGCAGCCAAGATGCCGGGGCACAGAGGTCCAAAAACATTCAGTACTTC. Amino acid sequence: CASSQDAGAQRSKNIQYF.

The chain employs TRBV30 and TRBJ1-3; D may be TRBD1 (5 bases). This CDR3 spans 12 amino acids. The germline gives CDR1 GTSNPN, CDR2 SVGIG (reference sequence). Trimming left V 7 bases short and J 4 bases short, with 11 bases between. The CDR3 sequence: CAFQGFGNTIYF. CDR3 bases: TGTGCCTTCCAGGGATTCGGAAACACCATATATTTT.

This chain connects TRBV7-3 to TRBJ1-1; no clear D gene. Germline CDR1 SGHTA, CDR2 FQGTGA. V was pared by 5 bases and J by 0 bases, with 10 bases between. There are 14 residues in the CDR3. The CDR3 DNA reads TGTGCCAGCAGCGCTAGCAGTATGAACACTGAAGCTTTCTTT. This gives the protein CASSASSMNTEAFF.

Regarding this clonotype: A much larger clone lies one base from this, so it may be a read error. This sequence joins TRBV5-5 and TRBJ1-2; 11 nucleotides agree with TRBD1. This CDR3 spans 14 amino acids. Unmatched junction bases numbered 2, after V lost 1 base and J lost 6 bases. Per germline, CDR1 SGHKS and CDR2 YYEKEE (reference sequence). This CDR3 is CASSLWTGGHGYTF. The CDR3 DNA reads TGTGCCAGCAGCTTGTGGACAGGGGGCCATGGCTACACCTTC.

The chain has TRBV18 and TRBJ1-5, with unresolved D. This CDR3 has 14 residues. The ends were cut back, 2 bases at V and 4 bases at J, with 9 bases in the middle. The germline V gene has CDR1 KGHSH and CDR2 LQKENI. The CDR3 is CASSPIQANQPQHF. The DNA for the CDR3 is TGTGCCAGCTCACCAATTCAGGCTAATCAGCCCCAGCATTTT.

This sequence joins TRBV14 and TRBJ1-2; no reliable D call. The ends were cut back, 3 bases at V and 2 bases at J, with 13 bases in the middle. This CDR3 is built from 15 residues. In germline, CDR1 is SGHDN, CDR2 FVKESK. Here the CDR3 reads CASSHRGGSNYGYTF. CDR3 sequence (DNA): TGTGCCAGCAGCCATCGGGGTGGAAGCAACTATGGCTACACCTTC.

The genes are TRBV6-1 and TRBJ1-2; D is ambiguous. V lost 8 bases and J 4 bases, leaving 8 bases between the germline ends. Germline V lookup: CDR1 MNHNS, CDR2 SASEGT. This CDR3 has 11 residues. For the CDR3, the DNA is TGTGCCAGCGGTTGGATCTATGGCTACACCTTC. Residues: CASGWIYGYTF.

V is TRBV12-5 and J is TRBJ2-7; 12 bases are shared with TRBD1. V lost 5 bases and J lost 5; bases outside the gene matches: 7. The CDR3 is 15 amino acids. The germline V gene has CDR1 LGHNT and CDR2 FRNRAP. CDR3 in DNA: TGTGCTAGTGGTCGGGACAGGGGGCTATTCCACGAGCAGTACTTC. Its protein product is CASGRDRGLFHEQYF.

This clonotype was counted only a few times. This chain joins TRBV4-2 and TRBJ2-2; TRBD2 matches 12 bases. V shed 4 bases and J 6 bases; nucleotides not matched to a gene: 3. This CDR3 is 15 amino acids long. Germline V gives CDR1 LGHNA, CDR2 YNFKEQ. CDR3 sequence: CASSPRTSGAGELFF. The CDR3 coding sequence is TGTGCCAGCAGCCCCCGGACTAGCGGGGCCGGGGAGCTGTTTTTT.

This clonotype has a count of ten or more. The chain uses TRBV7-2 and TRBJ2-1; 12 nucleotides match TRBD2. This CDR3 region has 14 residues. V shed 2 bases and J 9 bases; nucleotides not matched to a gene: 2. The germline gives CDR1 SGHTA, CDR2 FQGNSA. This CDR3 is CASSLKLAGGEQFF. As DNA, the CDR3 is TGTGCCAGCAGCTTAAAACTAGCGGGAGGTGAGCAGTTCTTC.

This clonotype was counted ten times or more. V gene TRBV11-3 combines with J gene TRBJ2-3; D ambiguous. Germline V gives CDR1 SGHNT, CDR2 YENEEA. The CDR3 sequence is 16 residues long. V was pared by 5 bases and J by 2 bases, with 17 bases between. As DNA, the CDR3 is TGTGCCAGCAGCACCCCCTCGGGCGTATCCACAGATACGCAGTATTTT. Translating it yields CASSTPSGVSTDTQYF.

The sample holds a few counts of this clonotype. This chain connects TRBV6-1 to TRBJ2-7, with 9 bases aligning to TRBD1. The germline CDR1 and CDR2 sequences are MNHNS and SASEGT. V lost 4 bases and J lost 3; bases outside the gene matches: 19. The CDR3 covers 19 residues. The CDR3 bases are TGTGCCAGCAGTGCTATCGGCGGTGAGTCGGGACAGGGCGTCTACGAGCAGTACTTC. Its protein is CASSAIGGESGQGVYEQYF.

This clonotype appeared a few times. The V and J genes are TRBV20-1 and TRBJ2-7; D is unclear. The CDR3 is made up of 10 amino acids. CDR1 and CDR2 from the germline V gene are DFQATT and SNEGSKA (reference sequence). V lost 6 bases to trimming and J lost 6 bases, with 9 bases between them. The CDR3 nucleotides read TGCAGTGCCGCCTTAGCCGAGCAGTACTTC. Translated, it gives CSAALAEQYF.

Note on this clonotype: At one end the junction does not follow the germline gene, possibly because of a read error. The chain is built from TRBV13 and TRBJ2-7; either TRBD1 or TRBD2 may supply D (5 bases each). The CDR3 is 16 residues long. Germline V gene sequence: CDR1 PRHDT, CDR2 FYEKMQ (reference sequence). The CDR3 region is CASSLGLGSGTYKQYF. CDR3 in DNA: TGTGCCAGCAGCTTAGGCCTAGGCTCAGGGACCTACAAGCAGTACTTC.

This chain uses TRBV2 with TRBJ1-2; no clear D. Per germline, CDR1 SNHLY and CDR2 FYNNEI. This CDR3 contains 13 residues. V shed 7 bases and J shed 0 bases, with 9 bases lying between them. CDR3: CASTGTANYGYTF. The CDR3 DNA sequence: TGTGCCAGCACCGGAACGGCTAACTATGGCTACACCTTC.

This clonotype was seen many times. The V call is TRBV28, the J call TRBJ1-1; D is uncertain. The germline gives CDR1 MDHEN, CDR2 SYDVKM. Between the trimmed V and J ends, which lost 7 bases and 5 bases, there was a span of 14 bases. This CDR3 has 13 residues. The CDR3 region is CASTRPGWTEAFF. Written as DNA, the CDR3 is TGTGCCAGCACCAGACCTGGGTGGACTGAAGCTTTCTTT.

V is TRBV6-1 and J is TRBJ2-7, with D perhaps TRBD1 (6 bases). The germline V and J ends were trimmed by 8 bases and 0 bases, with 14 bases remaining between them. Germline values: CDR1 MNHNS, CDR2 SASEGT. The CDR3 extends over 14 amino acids. DNA of the CDR3: TGTGCCAGCTGTACAGGGCCGAGCTCCTACGAGCAGTACTTC. Amino acids: CASCTGPSSYEQYF.

This clonotype was detected ten times or more. V and J are TRBV7-8 and TRBJ2-5; the D is unclear. The V gene's germline CDR1 is SGHVS and CDR2 FQNEAQ. This CDR3 is 15 amino acids long. Deletions cut 1 base from V and 3 bases from J, with 12 bases between. The DNA of the CDR3 is TGTGCCAGCAGCTTAGAGGCTAGTCGTAAAGAGACCCAGTACTTC. Residues: CASSLEASRKETQYF. The whole variable domain, remainder taken from reference TRBV7-8 and TRBJ2-5, is GAGVSQSPRYKVAKRGQDVALRCDPISGHVSLFWYQQALGQGPEFLTYFQNEAQLDKSGLPSDRFFAERPEGSVSTLKIQRTQQEDSAVYLCASSLEASRKETQYFGPGTRLLVL.